The T cell receptor (beta chain) under discussion was sequenced for a study of blood T cell repertoires in COVID-19. Study in general: Researchers got acute and convalescent COVID-19 samples from the United States, Italy and Spain.

In the authors' methods: Amplification of reference gene primers was used by the study to estimate nucleated cell counts. Generated by immunoSEQ multiplex PCR, the TCRdb table keeps only in-frame clones and is missing some. D and trimming were read from the DNA, whereas the V and J calls and clone size are those reported in that table. This table has about 250,000 clones, about 90% appearing once. V dropped 1 base and J dropped 5; count of bases not matched to a gene: 11. The length of the CDR3 is 18 residues. CDR1 and CDR2 from the germline V gene are LNHNV and YYDKDF (reference sequence). Participant-given clinical history determined each cohort assignment.

The sample consisted of PBMCs or T cells enriched from blood (not recorded which). The clonotype originates from a woman between 25 and 40 years old with acute COVID-19. The chain combines TRBV15 with TRBJ2-1; TRBD2 matches at 10 bases. CDR3 amino acids: CATSRGDGSGGRNNEQFF. The CDR3 DNA follows: TGTGCCACCAGCAGAGGGGACGGTAGCGGGGGGAGGAACAATGAGCAGTTCTTC. The whole variable domain, filled in from reference TRBV15 and TRBJ2-1, reads DAMVIQNPRYQVTQFGKPVTLSCSQTLNHNVMYWYQQKSSQAPKLLFHYYDKDFNNEADTPDNFQSRRPNTSFCFLDIRSPGLGDTAMYLCATSRGDGSGGRNNEQFFGPGTRLTVL.